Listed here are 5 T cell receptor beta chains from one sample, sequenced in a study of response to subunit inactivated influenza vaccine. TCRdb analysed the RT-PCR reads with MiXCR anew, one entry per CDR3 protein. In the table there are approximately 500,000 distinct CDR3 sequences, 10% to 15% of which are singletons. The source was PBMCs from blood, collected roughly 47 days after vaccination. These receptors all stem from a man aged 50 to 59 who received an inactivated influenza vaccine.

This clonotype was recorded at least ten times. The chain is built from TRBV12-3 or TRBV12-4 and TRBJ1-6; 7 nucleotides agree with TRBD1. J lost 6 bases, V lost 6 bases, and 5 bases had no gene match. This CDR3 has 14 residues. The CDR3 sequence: CASRQGLGNSPLHF. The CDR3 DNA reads TGTGCCAGCAGACAGGGGCTCGGTAATTCACCCCTCCACTTT.

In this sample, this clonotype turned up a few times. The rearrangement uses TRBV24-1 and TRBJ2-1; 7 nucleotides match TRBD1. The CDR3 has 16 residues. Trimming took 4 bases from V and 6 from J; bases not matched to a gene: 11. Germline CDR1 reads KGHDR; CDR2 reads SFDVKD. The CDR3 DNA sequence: TGTGCCACCAGTGACAGCCGACAGGGCCGGGGCAATGAGCAGTTCTTC. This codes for CATSDSRQGRGNEQFF.

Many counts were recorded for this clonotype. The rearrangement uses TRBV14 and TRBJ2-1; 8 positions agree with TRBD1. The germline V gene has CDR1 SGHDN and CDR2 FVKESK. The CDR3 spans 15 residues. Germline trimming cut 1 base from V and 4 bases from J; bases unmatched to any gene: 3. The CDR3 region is CASSQGQGWYNEQFF. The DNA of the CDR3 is TGTGCCAGCAGCCAAGGACAGGGGTGGTACAATGAGCAGTTCTTC.

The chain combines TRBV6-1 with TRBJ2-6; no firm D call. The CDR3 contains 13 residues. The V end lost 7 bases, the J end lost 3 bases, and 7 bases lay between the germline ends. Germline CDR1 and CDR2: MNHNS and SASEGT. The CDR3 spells CASTENGANVLTF. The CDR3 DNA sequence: TGTGCCAGCACGGAGAATGGGGCCAACGTCCTGACTTTC.

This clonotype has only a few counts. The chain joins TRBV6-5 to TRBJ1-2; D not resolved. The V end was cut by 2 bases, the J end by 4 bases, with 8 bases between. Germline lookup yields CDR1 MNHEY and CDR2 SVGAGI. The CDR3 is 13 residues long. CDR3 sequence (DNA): TGTGCCAGCAGTTACATGCGCTCCTATGGCTACACCTTC. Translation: CASSYMRSYGYTF.